Below, 6 T cell receptor beta chains from the same sample are listed, as sequenced in a study of identical twins. TCRdb re-analysed the 5' RACE reads in MiXCR, keeping a single row per CDR3 protein. Found here are some 630,000 distinct CDR3 sequences, just over 7% of them singletons; the top ten hold about 1.6%. Separately, the same data were catalogued under a study of yellow fever vaccine responses in identical twins.

Sequenced sample: PBMCs. The receptors come from a woman in her late teens or twenties in good health.

The J gene is TRBJ2-3, the V gene TRBV28; 10 positions agree with TRBD1. CDR3 size: 15 residues. The V gene's germline CDR1 is MDHEN and CDR2 SYDVKM. Trimming cost V 5 bases and J 2 bases; bases outside gene matches: 4. CDR3 region: CASSPGQGITDTQYF. The CDR3 nucleotides are TGTGCCAGCAGTCCGGGACAGGGGATCACAGATACGCAGTATTTT.

The chain carries TRBV24-1 and TRBJ2-6; 7 nucleotides agree with TRBD1. The CDR3 runs 17 residues. After removal of 4 bases from V and 0 bases from J, the junction contained 5 bases not matched to a gene. The germline gives CDR1 KGHDR, CDR2 SFDVKD. For the CDR3, the DNA is TGTGCCACCAGTGAGACAGGGACACGCTCTGGGGCCAACGTCCTGACTTTC. Protein: CATSETGTRSGANVLTF.

In this sample, this clonotype turned up many times. The V and J genes are TRBV6-5 and TRBJ2-5; D uncertain. V was clipped by 0 bases and J by 5 bases, with 7 bases between them. Germline V gene lookup returns CDR1 MNHEY and CDR2 SVGAGI. CDR3 length equals 13 residues. In DNA, the CDR3 is TGTGCCAGCAGTTACTCGAATCGGGAGACCCAGTACTTC. Its translation: CASSYSNRETQYF.

This clonotype was recorded many times. The chain joins TRBV15 to TRBJ1-4; possible D gene TRBD1, 5 bases. The CDR3 has 15 residues. Germline CDR1 is LNHNV and CDR2 is YYDKDF (reference sequence). V shed 1 base and J shed 6 bases, with 12 bases lying between them. CDR3 coding DNA: TGTGCCACCAGCAGAGTCCTGGGGGTTTATGAAAAACTGTTTTTT. It specifies CATSRVLGVYEKLFF. Drawing the rest from reference TRBV15 and TRBJ1-4, the complete variable domain is DAMVIQNPRYQVTQFGKPVTLSCSQTLNHNVMYWYQQKSSQAPKLLFHYYDKDFNNEADTPDNFQSRRPNTSFCFLDIRSPGLGDTAMYLCATSRVLGVYEKLFFGSGTQLSVL.

In its sample, this clonotype was seen a few times. The rearrangement links TRBV12-3 or TRBV12-4 to TRBJ1-6; D ambiguous. The length of the CDR3 is 13 residues. Between the trimmed V and J ends, which lost 4 bases and 6 bases, there was a span of 7 bases. DNA of the CDR3: TGTGCCAGCAGTTCCCGATCTAATTCACCCCTCCACTTT. Its protein product is CASSSRSNSPLHF.

This clonotype came up many times. This rearrangement joins TRBV5-1 to TRBJ2-1; D is unresolved. V was cut by 7 bases and J by 0 bases, with 5 bases left in between. Germline-derived CDR1 and CDR2 are SGHRS and YFSETQ. The CDR3 has 12 amino acids. The CDR3 DNA follows: TGCGCCAGCGAGAGCTCCTACAATGAGCAGTTCTTC. This codes for CASESSYNEQFF.